This TCR beta chain came from a study of blood T cell repertoires in COVID-19. V dropped 1 base and J dropped 0 bases, with 7 bases sitting between them. Germline CDR1 is LGHDT and CDR2 is YNNKEL (reference sequence). The CDR3 length is 15 residues. This clone was recorded only once. In the authors' methods: From reference gene primer amplification, estimates of nucleated cell counts were derived. Libraries were prepared by immunoSEQ multiplex PCR; TCRdb keeps only in-frame clonotypes and omits some of them. D and trimming were read from the DNA, whereas the V and J calls and clone size are those reported in that table. The sample includes approximately 300,000 clones, around 90% of them seen just once.

The sequence derives from a woman between 45 and 65 years old who had recovered from COVID-19. The sequencing sample was made of peripheral blood. The rearrangement links TRBV3-1 (or the pseudogene TRBV3-2) to TRBJ1-5; D remains unclear. The CDR3 protein is CASSQGADSNQPQHF. CDR3 sequence (DNA): TGTGCCAGCAGCCAAGGGGCAGATAGCAATCAGCCCCAGCATTTT.